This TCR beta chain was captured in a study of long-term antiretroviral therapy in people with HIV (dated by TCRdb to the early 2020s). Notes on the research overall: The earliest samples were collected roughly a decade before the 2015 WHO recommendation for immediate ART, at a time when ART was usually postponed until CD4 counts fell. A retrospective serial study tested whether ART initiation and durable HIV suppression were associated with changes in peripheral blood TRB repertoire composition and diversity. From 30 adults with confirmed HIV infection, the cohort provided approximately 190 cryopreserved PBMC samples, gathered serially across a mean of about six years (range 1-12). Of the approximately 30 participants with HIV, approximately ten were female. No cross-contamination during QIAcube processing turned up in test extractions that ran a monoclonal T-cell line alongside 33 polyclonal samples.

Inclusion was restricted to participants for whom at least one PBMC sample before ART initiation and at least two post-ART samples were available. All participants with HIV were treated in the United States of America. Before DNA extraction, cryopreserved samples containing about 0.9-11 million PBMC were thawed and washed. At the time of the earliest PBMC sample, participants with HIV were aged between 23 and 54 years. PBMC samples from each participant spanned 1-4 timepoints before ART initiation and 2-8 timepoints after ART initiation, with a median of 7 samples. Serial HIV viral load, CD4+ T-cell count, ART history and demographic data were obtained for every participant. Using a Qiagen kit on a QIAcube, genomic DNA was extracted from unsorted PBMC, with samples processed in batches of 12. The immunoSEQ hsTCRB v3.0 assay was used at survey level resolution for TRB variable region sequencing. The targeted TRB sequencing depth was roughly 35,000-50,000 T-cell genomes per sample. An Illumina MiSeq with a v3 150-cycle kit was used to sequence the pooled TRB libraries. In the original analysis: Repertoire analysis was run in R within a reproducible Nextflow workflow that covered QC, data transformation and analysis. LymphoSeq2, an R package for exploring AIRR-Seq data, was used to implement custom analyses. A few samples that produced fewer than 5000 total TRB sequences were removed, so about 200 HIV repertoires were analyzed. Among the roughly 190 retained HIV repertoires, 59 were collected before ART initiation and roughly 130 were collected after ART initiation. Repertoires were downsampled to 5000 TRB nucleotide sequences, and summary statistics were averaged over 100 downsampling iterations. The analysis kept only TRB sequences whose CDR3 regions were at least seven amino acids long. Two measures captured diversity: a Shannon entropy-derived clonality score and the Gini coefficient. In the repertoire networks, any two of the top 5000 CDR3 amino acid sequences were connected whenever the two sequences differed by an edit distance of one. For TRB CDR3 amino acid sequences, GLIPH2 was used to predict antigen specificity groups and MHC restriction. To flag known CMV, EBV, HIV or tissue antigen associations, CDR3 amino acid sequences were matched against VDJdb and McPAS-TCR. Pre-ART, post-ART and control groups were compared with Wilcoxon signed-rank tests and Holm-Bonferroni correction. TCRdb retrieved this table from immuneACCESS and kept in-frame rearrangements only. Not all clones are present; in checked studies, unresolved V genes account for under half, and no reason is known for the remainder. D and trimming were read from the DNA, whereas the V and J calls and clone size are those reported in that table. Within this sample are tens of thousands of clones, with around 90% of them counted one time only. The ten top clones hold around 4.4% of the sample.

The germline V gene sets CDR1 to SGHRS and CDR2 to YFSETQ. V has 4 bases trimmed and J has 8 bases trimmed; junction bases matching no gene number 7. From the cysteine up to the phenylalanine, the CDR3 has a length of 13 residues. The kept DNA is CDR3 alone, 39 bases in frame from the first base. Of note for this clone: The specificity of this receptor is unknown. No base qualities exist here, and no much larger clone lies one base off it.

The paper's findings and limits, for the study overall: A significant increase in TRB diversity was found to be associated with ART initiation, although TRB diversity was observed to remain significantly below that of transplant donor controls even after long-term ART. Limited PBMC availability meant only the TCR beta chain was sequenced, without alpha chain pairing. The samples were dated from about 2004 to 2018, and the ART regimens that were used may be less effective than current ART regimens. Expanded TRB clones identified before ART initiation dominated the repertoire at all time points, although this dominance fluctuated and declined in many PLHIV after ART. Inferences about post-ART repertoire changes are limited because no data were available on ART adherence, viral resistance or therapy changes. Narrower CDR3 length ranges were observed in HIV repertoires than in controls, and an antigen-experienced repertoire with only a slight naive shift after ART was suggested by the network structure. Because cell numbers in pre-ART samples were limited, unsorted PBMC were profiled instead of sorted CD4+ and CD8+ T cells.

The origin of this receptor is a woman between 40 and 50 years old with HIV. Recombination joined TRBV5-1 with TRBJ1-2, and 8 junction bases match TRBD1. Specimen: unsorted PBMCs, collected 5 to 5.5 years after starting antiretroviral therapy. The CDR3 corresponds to CASSPMTGVGYTF. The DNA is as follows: TGCGCCAGCAGCCCTATGACAGGGGTCGGCTACACCTTC.